The clone carrying this TCR beta chain came up a few times. The target antigen is unknown. The sample comes from a study of T-cell memory formation after mild COVID-19. Overall study: Clusters of TCRs were largely donor specific.

Study results and caveats: Clones contracting across day 15 to 85 had a balanced CD4/CD8 profile; later expanding clones leaned CD4+.

The germline V gene has CDR1 SGHDT and CDR2 YYEEEE. With 5 bases removed from V and 6 bases from J, the gap between germline ends came to 14 bases. The CDR3 is 13 residues long. TCRdb reanalysed the 5' RACE reads using MiXCR and keeps one entry per CDR3 protein. The sample holds around 410,000 distinct CDR3 sequences, 20% to 25% seen once. This chain uses TRBV5-6 with TRBJ1-1; D not certain. The clonotype comes from an adult woman who had mild COVID-19 (a few samples of this study predate the infection). Cell type and time point are not known. The sample was PBMCs or a T cell subset sorted from them (not recorded which). Written as DNA, the CDR3 is TGTGCCAGCAGGCCCGTGGGGAGCCCTGAAGCTTTCTTT. Amino acids: CASRPVGSPEAFF.